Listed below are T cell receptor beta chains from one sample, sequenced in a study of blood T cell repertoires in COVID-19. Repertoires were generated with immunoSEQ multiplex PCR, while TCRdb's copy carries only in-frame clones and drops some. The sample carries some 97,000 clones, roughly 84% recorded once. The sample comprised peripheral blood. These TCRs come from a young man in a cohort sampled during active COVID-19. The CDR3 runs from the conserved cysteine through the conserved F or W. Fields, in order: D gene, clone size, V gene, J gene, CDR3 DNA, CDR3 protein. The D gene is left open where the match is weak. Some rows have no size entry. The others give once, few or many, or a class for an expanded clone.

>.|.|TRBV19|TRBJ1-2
TGTGCCAGTAGCCGAGGGACTAACTATGGCTACACCTTC
CASSRGTNYGYTF
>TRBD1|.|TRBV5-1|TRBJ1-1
TGCGCCAGCAGCCCGGGACAGCAGGACTGGGGTACTGAAGCTTTCTTT
CASSPGQQDWGTEAFF
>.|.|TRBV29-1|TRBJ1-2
TGCAGCGCCAGACAACCCCCCTATGGCTACACCTTC
CSARQPPYGYTF
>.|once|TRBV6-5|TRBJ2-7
TGTGCCAGCAGGCCGGGTGGGGCAGGGGTTGGCGAGCAGTACTTC
CASRPGGAGVGEQYF
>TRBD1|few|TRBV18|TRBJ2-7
TGTGCCAGCTCACCCGGGGGACAGGCCACCTACGAGCAGTACTTC
CASSPGGQATYEQYF
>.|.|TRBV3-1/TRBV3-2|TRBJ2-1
TGTGCCAGCAGCCGAAGCCTGACTCGAAGCAATGAGCAGTTCTTC
CASSRSLTRSNEQFF
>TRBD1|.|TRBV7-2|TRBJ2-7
TGTGCCAGTCAGACAGGGGGCGAGCAGTACTTC
CASQTGGEQYF
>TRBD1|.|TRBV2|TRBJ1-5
TGTGCCTCGCATTCGTCAGGGGGACAGCCCCAGCATTTT
CASHSSGGQPQHF
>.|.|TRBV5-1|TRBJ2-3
TGCGCCAGCAGCCTCCCAGGGGCTAGCACAGATACGCAGTATTTT
CASSLPGASTDTQYF
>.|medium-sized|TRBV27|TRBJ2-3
TGTGCCAGCAGGATTGCAGGGGCGGCTACCCCTAGCACAGATACGCAGTATTTT
CASRIAGAATPSTDTQYF
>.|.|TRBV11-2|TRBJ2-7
TGTGCCAGCAGCTTGCAGACCGTCGGACTCTACGAGCAGTACTTC
CASSLQTVGLYEQYF
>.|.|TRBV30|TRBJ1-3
TGTGCCTGGAGTGTACTCCTCTCTGGAAACACCATATATTTT
CAWSVLLSGNTIYF
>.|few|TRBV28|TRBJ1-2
TGTGCCAGCGACGAGACAGGCCACTACACCTTC
CASDETGHYTF
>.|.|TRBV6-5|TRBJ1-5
TGTGCCAGCACCTCCGGACAGAACAATCAGCCCCAGCATTTT
CASTSGQNNQPQHF
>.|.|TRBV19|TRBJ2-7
TGTGCCAGTAGTTCCGGGGATATTGGAGAACAGTACTTC
CASSSGDIGEQYF
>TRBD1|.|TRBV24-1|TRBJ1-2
TGTGCCACCAGTGAGCCCGGGACAGGATCCTATGGCTACACCTTC
CATSEPGTGSYGYTF
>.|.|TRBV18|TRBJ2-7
TGTGCCAGCTCACCACCGCGGAGGGCCAACGAGCAGTACTTC
CASSPPRRANEQYF
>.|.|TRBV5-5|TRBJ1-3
TGTGCCAGCAGCTTGGTTTTACTAGGACGTGGAGGCTCTGGAAACACCATATATTTT
CASSLVLLGRGGSGNTIYF
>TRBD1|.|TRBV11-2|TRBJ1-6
TGTGCCAGCAGCCGCGGACAGGGGGACGGATCACCCCTCCACTTT
CASSRGQGDGSPLHF
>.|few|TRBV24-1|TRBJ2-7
TGTGCCACCAGTGATTTCCTACTCTACGAGCAGTACTTC
CATSDFLLYEQYF
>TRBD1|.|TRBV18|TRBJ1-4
TGTGCCAGCGGGACAGCGACCACAACTAATGAAAAACTGTTTTTT
CASGTATTTNEKLFF
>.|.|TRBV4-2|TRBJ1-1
TGTGCCAGCAGCCAAGTGCTAGGAAACACTGAAGCTTTCTTT
CASSQVLGNTEAFF
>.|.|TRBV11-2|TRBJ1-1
TGTGCCAGCGCGGTTCCCGGGGGGAACACTGAAGCTTTCTTT
CASAVPGGNTEAFF
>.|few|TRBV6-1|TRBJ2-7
TGTGCCAGCAGTGAGGTAGACAGATCCTACGAGCAGTACTTC
CASSEVDRSYEQYF